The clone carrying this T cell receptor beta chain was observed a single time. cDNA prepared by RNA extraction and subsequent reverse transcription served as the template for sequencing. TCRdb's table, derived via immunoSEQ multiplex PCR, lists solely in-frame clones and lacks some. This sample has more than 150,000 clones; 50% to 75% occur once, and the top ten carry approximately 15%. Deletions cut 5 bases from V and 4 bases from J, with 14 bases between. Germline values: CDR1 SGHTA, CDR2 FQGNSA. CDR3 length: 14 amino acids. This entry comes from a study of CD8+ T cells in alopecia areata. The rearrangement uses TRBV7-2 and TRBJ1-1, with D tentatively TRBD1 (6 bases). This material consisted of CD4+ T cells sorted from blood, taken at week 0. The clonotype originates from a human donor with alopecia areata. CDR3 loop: CASSASRQATEAFF. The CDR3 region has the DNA TGTGCCAGCAGCGCGTCAAGACAGGCCACTGAAGCTTTCTTT.